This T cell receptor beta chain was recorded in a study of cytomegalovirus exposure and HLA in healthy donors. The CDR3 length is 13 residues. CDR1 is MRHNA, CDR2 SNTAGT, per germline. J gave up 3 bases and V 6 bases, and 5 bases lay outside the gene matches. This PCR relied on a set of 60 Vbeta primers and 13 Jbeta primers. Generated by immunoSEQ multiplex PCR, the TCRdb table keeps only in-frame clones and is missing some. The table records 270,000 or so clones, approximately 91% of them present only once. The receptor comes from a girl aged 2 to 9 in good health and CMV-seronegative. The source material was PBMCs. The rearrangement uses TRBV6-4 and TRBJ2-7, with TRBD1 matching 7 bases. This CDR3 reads CASSPGTDYEQYF. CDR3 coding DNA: TGTGCCAGCAGCCCCGGGACAGACTACGAGCAGTACTTC.